This T cell receptor (beta chain) derives from a study of neurological immune-mediated disorders. Points from the study as a whole: Across subjects, expanded clones had no CDR3 amino acid sequences in common, pointing to private repertoires in all groups.

From 15-18 subjects, each sequencing run yielded over 160 million TCR-beta sequences. MiXCR, run by TCRdb on the 5' RACE reads, gives a single entry per CDR3 protein. The sample shows some 86,000 distinct CDR3 sequences, just over 2.5% of them seen only once. The V segment lost 4 bases and the J segment 4 bases; nucleotides outside the gene matches: 5. CDR1 is SGHRS and CDR2 is YFSETQ in the germline V gene. The CDR3 runs to 15 residues. This clonotype has at least ten counts. Antigen specificity is unknown. The receptor's source is a woman aged 30 to 39 with multiple sclerosis. What was sequenced was PBMCs. The genes are TRBV5-1 and TRBJ2-6; TRBD1 matches at 7 bases. The CDR3 DNA reads TGCGCCAGCAGCGCAACAGGGGTCGGGGCCAACGTCCTGACTTTC. Translated, it gives CASSATGVGANVLTF.